This T cell receptor beta chain appears in the sequencing data of a study of T cell repertoires in cytomegalovirus infection. At the level of the study: CMV infection together with matching HLA type was indicated by public TCR beta signatures. Study-level points and caveats: CMV carriers with the relevant HLA were identified by cumulative public TCR beta family frequency.

MiXCR, applied by TCRdb to the reads, yields one record per CDR3 protein. The table lists some 940,000 distinct CDR3 sequences, approximately 31% of them singletons. From germline, CDR1 is SGHAT and CDR2 FQNNGV. The CDR3 spans 16 residues. Trimming cost V 2 bases and J 0 bases, with 10 bases left between them. Worth noting for this clonotype: The target antigen is unknown.

The source was cultured CD8+ T cells from PBMCs, collected from culture after CMV antigen stimulation. The chain uses TRBV11-2 and TRBJ1-4, with D uncertain. This receptor was taken from a human donor in good health (CMV status not recorded). Some clones in this sample may be carry-over from other donors' samples. Here the CDR3 reads CASSLWSPSTNEKLFF. The DNA for the CDR3 is TGTGCCAGCAGCTTATGGTCCCCTTCAACTAATGAAAAACTGTTTTTT.